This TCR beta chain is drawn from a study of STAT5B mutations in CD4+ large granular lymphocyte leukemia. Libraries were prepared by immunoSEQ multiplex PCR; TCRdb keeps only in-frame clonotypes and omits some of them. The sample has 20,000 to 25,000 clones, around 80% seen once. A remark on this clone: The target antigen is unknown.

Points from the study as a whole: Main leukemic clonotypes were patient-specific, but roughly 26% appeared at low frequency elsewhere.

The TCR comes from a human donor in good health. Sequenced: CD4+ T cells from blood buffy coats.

CDR3 DNA: TGCGCCAGCAGTGCGGTCCGAACGTCTGAAGCTTTCTTT. Its protein product is CASSAVRTSEAFF. The rearrangement joins TRBV10-1 to TRBJ1-1; D is unclear. The germline V and J ends were trimmed by 4 bases and 6 bases, with 12 bases remaining between them. The CDR3 length is 13 residues. Germline V gene lookup returns CDR1 WNHNN and CDR2 SYGVQD (reference sequence).